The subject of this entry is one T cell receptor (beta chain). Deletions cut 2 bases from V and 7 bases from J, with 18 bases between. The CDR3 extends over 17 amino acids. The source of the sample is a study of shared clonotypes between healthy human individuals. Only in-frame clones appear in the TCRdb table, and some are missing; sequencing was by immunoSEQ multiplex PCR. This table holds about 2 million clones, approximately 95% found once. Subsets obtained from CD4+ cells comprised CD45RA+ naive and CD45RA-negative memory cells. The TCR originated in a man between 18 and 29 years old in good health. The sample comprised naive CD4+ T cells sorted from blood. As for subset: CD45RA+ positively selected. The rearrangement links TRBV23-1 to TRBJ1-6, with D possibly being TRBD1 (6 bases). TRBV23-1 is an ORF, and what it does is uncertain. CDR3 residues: CASSQPIRGFKNSPLHF. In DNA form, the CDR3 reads TGCGCCAGCAGTCAACCCATCAGGGGCTTTAAAAATTCACCCCTCCACTTT.